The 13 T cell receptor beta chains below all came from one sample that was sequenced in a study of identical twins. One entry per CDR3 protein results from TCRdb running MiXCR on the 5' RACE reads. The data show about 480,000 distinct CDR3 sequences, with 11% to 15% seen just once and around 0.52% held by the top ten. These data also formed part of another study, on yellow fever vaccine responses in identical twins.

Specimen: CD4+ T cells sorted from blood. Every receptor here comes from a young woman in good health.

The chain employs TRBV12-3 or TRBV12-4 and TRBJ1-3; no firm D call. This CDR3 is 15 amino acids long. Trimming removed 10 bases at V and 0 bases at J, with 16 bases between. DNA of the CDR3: TGTGCCACCGAAGCAGAGGCGCCCTCTGGAAACACCATATATTTT. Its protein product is CATEAEAPSGNTIYF.

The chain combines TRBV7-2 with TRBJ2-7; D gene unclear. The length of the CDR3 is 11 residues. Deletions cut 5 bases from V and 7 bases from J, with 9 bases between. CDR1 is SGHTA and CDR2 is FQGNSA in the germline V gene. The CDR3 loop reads CASSPLREQYF. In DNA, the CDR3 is TGTGCCAGCAGCCCTTTGCGGGAGCAGTACTTC. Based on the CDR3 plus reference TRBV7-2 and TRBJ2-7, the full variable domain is GAGVSQSPSNKVTEKGKDVELRCDPISGHTALYWYRQSLGQGLEFLIYFQGNSAPDKSGLPSDRFSAERTGGSVSTLTIQRTQQEDSAVYLCASSPLREQYFGPGTRLTVT.

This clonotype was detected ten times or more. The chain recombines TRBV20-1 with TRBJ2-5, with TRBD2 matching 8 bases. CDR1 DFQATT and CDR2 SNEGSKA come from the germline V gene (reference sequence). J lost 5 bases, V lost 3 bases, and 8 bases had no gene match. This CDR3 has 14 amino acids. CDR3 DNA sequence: TGCAGTGCTAGTCCCCGAGCGGGGGTGGAGACCCAGTACTTC. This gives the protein CSASPRAGVETQYF.

This CDR3 reads CASSSTGGAYNSPLHF. The CDR3 DNA reads as TGTGCCAGCAGCTCCACAGGGGGCGCCTATAATTCACCCCTCCACTTT. V gene TRBV3-1 combines with J gene TRBJ1-6; TRBD1 matches at 9 bases. Germline CDR1 LGHDT, CDR2 YNNKEL (reference sequence). The CDR3 consists of 16 residues. The ends lost 5 bases at V and 2 bases at J; junction bases unmatched: 4.

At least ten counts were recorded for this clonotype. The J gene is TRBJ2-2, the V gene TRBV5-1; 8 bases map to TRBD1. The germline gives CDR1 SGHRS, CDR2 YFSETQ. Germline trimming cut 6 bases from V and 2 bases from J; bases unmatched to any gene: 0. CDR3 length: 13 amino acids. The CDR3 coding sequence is TGCGCCAGCACAGGGGGCAACACCGGGGAGCTGTTTTTT. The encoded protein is CASTGGNTGELFF.

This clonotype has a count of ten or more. CDR3 amino acids: CASSVGLAGDVPPYNEQFF. The DNA for the CDR3 is TGCGCCAGCAGCGTAGGACTAGCGGGAGATGTCCCCCCCTACAATGAGCAGTTCTTC. V is TRBV5-1 and J is TRBJ2-1; 13 bases are a match to TRBD2. The CDR3 is made up of 19 amino acids. Germline values: CDR1 SGHRS, CDR2 YFSETQ. Losses at the gene ends were 4 bases for V and 2 bases for J; bases not matched to a gene: 12. The full variable domain, its missing parts supplied by reference TRBV5-1 and TRBJ2-1, is KAGVTQTPRYLIKTRGQQVTLSCSPISGHRSVSWYQQTPGQGLQFLFEYFSETQRNKGNFPGRFSGRQFSNSRSEMNVSTLELGDSALYLCASSVGLAGDVPPYNEQFFGPGTRLTVL.

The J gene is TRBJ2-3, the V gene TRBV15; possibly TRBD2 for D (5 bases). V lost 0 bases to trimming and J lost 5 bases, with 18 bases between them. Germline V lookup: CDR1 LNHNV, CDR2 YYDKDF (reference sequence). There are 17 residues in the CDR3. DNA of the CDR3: TGTGCCACCAGCAGAGATGTTCAACTCGGGGAAAGAGATACGCAGTATTTT. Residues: CATSRDVQLGERDTQYF.

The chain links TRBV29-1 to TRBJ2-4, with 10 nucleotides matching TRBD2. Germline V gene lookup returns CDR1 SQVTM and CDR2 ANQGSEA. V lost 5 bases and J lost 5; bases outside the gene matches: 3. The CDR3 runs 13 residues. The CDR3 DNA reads TGCAGCGTTCTTGGACTAGCGGAAAACATTCAGTACTTC. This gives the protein CSVLGLAENIQYF.

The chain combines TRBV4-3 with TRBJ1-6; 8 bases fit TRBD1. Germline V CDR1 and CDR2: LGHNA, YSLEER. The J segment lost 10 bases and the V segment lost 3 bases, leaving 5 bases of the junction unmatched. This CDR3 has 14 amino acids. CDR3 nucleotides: TGCGCCAGCAGCCAGCTACAGGGGGAATCACCCCTCCACTTT. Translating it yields CASSQLQGESPLHF.

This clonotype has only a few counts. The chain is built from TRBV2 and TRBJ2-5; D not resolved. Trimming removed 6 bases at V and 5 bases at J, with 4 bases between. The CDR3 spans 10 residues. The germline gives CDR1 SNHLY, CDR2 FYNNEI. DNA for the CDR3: TGTGCCAGCAGACTTGAGACCCAGTACTTC. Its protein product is CASRLETQYF.

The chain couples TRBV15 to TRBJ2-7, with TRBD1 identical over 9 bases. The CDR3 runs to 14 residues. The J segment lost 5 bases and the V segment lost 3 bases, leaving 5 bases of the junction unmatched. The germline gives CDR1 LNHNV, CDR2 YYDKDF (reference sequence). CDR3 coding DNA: TGTGCCACCAGCAGTGGACAGGGGAGGGACGAGCAGTACTTC. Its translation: CATSSGQGRDEQYF.

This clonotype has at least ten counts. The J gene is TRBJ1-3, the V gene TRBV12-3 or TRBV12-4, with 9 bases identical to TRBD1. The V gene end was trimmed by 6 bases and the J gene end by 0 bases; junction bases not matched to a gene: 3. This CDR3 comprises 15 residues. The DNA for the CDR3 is TGTGCCAGCAGGGGACAGGGCCACTCTGGAAACACCATATATTTT. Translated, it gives CASRGQGHSGNTIYF.

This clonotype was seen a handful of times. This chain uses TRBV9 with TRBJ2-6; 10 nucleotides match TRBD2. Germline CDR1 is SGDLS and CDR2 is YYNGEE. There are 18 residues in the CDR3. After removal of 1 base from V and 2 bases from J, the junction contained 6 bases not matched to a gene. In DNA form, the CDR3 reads TGTGCCAGCAGCGTAAGCAGCGGGAGGGCCGCTGGGGCCAACGTCCTGACTTTC. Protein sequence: CASSVSSGRAAGANVLTF.